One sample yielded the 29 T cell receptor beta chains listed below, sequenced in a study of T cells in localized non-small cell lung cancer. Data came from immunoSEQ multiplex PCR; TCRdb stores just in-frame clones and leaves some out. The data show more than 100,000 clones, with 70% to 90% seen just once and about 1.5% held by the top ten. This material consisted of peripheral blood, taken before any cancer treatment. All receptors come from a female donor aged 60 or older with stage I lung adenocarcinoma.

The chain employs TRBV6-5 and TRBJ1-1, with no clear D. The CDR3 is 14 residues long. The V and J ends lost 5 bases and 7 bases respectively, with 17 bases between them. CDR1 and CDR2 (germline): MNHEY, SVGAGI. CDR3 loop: CASSTRDTRDEAFF. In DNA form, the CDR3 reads TGTGCCAGCAGTACACGAGATACACGCGATGAAGCTTTCTTT.

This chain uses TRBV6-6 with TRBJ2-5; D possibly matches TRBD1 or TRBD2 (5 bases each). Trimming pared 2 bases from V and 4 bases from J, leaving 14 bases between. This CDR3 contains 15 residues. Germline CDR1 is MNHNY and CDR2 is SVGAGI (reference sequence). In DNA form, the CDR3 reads TGTGCCAGCAGTTACGATCAGGCAGGGAGAGAGACCCAGTACTTC. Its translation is CASSYDQAGRETQYF.

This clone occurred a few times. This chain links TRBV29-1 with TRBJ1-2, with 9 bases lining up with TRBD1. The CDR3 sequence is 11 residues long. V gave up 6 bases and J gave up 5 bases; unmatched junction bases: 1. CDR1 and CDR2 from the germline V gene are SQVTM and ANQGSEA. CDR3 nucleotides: TGCAGCGTACAGGGGGCGTATGGCTACACCTTC. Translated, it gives CSVQGAYGYTF.

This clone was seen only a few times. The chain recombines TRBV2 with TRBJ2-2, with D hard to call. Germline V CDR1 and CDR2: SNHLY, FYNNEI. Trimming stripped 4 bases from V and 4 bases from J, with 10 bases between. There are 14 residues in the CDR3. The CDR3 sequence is CASSGHPATGELFF. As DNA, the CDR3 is TGTGCCAGCAGTGGACACCCGGCCACCGGGGAGCTGTTTTTT.

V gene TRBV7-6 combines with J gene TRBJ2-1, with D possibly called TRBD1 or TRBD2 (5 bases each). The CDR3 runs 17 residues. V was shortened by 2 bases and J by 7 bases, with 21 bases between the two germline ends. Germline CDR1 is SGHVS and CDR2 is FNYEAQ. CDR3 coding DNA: TGTGCCAGCAGCTTATTGTCTTGGGGGTCCAGATTGAATGAGCAGTTCTTC. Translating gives CASSLLSWGSRLNEQFF.

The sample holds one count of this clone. The CDR3: CASSLGGEYQPQHF. DNA for the CDR3: TGTGCCAGCAGCTTAGGGGGGGAATATCAGCCCCAGCATTTT. The chain links TRBV7-9 to TRBJ1-5, with D possibly TRBD1 on 5 matching bases. This CDR3 region has 14 residues. In germline, CDR1 is SEHNR, CDR2 FQNEAQ (reference sequence). The V end was cut by 1 base, the J end by 5 bases, with 9 bases between.

The CDR3 bases are TGTGCCAGCAGCTTAGGGGGGGGCAGGGAAGCTTTCTTT. It codes for CASSLGGGREAFF. The J gene is TRBJ1-1, the V gene TRBV7-6, with D possibly matching TRBD1 (6 bases). In germline, CDR1 is SGHVS, CDR2 FNYEAQ. Trimming took 1 base from V and 8 from J, leaving 11 bases between them. This CDR3 is built from 13 residues.

The CDR3 DNA sequence: TGTGCCAGCAGCGTAGAGGGCACAGATACGCAGTATTTT. It translates to CASSVEGTDTQYF. This chain joins TRBV9 and TRBJ2-3; no definite D call. This CDR3 comprises 13 residues. Looked up from germline, CDR1 is SGDLS and CDR2 is YYNGEE. The V gene lost 0 bases and the J gene lost 1 base, with 3 bases spanning the gap.

CDR3 in DNA: TGTGCCAGCTCACCAATCCCGGGGAAGTCCTACGAGCAGTACTTC. Protein: CASSPIPGKSYEQYF. V gene TRBV18 combines with J gene TRBJ2-7; D possibly corresponds to TRBD2 (5 bases). Germline CDR1 and CDR2: KGHSH and LQKENI. Trimming left V 2 bases short and J 1 base short, with 12 bases between. The CDR3 is 15 amino acids.

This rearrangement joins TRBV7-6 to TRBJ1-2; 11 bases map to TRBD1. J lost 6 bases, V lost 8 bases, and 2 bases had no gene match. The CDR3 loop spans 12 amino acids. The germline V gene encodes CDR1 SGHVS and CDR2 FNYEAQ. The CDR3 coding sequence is TGTGCCAGCGCGGGACAGGGGGATGGCTACACCTTC. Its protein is CASAGQGDGYTF. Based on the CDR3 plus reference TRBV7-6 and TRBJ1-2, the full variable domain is GAGVSQSPRYKVTKRGQDVALRCDPISGHVSLYWYRQALGQGPEFLTYFNYEAQQDKSGLPNDRFSAERPEGSISTLTIQRTEQRDSAMYRCASAGQGDGYTFGSGTRLTVV.

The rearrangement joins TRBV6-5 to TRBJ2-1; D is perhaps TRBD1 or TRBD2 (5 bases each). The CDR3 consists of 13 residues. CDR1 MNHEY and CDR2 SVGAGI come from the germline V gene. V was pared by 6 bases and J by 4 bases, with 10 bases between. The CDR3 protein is CASSRDLYNEQFF. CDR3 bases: TGTGCCAGCAGCCGGGACCTTTACAATGAGCAGTTCTTC.

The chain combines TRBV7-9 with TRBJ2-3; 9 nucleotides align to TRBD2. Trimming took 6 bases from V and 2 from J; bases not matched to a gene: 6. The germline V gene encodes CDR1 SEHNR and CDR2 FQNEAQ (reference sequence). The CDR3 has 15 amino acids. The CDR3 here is CASRASGAFTDTQYF. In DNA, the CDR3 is TGTGCCAGCAGAGCTAGCGGGGCCTTCACAGATACGCAGTATTTT. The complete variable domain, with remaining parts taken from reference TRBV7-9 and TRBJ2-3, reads DTGVSQNPRHKITKRGQNVTFRCDPISEHNRLYWYRQTLGQGPEFLTYFQNEAQLEKSRLLSDRFSAERPKGSFSTLEIQRTEQGDSAMYLCASRASGAFTDTQYFGPGTRLTVL.

CDR3 bases: TGTGCCAGCAGCTTAGGGGCGGGAGCCCCAGATACGCAGTATTTT. Amino acids: CASSLGAGAPDTQYF. The chain is built from TRBV11-3 and TRBJ2-3; TRBD2 matches at 7 bases. The germline gives CDR1 SGHNT, CDR2 YENEEA. This CDR3 is built from 15 residues. The ends lost 1 base at V and 4 bases at J; junction bases unmatched: 5.

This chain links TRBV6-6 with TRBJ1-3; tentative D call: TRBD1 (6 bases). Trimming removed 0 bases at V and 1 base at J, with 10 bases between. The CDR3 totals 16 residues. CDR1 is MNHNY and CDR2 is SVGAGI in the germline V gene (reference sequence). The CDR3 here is CASSYSRGSSGNTIYF. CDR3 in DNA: TGTGCCAGCAGTTACTCGAGGGGGTCTTCTGGAAACACCATATATTTT.

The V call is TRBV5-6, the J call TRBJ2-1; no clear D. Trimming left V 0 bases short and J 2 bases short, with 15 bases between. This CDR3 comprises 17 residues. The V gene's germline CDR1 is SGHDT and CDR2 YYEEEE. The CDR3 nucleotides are TGTGCCAGCAGCTTGGGAAGTTCGACCGCCGCCTACAATGAGCAGTTCTTC. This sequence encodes CASSLGSSTAAYNEQFF.

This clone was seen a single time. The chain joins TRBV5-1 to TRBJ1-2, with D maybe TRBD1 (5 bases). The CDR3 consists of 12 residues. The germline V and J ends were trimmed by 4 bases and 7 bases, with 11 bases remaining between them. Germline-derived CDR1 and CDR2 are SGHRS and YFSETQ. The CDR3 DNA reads TGCGCCAGCAGCACTCAGGGTTCTGGCTACACCTTC. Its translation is CASSTQGSGYTF.

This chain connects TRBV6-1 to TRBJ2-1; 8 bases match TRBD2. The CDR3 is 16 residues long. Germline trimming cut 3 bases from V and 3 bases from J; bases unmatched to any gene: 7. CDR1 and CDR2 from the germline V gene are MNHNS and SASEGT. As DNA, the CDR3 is TGTGCCAGCAGTGACGGGGGGGCGAACTTCTACAATGAGCAGTTCTTC. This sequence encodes CASSDGGANFYNEQFF.

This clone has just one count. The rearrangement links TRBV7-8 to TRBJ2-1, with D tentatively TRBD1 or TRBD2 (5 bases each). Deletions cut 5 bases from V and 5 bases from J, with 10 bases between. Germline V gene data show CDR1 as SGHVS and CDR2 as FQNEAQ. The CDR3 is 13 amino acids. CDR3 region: CASSRDVDNEQFF. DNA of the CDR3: TGTGCCAGCAGCCGGGACGTCGACAATGAGCAGTTCTTC.

CDR3 in DNA: TGTGCCAGCAGTGACCCCTTGAACGTAAACTATGGCTACACCTTC. It encodes CASSDPLNVNYGYTF. The V gene is TRBV6-1, the J gene TRBJ1-2; no reliable D call. Germline V gene lookup returns CDR1 MNHNS and CDR2 SASEGT. CDR3 size: 15 residues. Trimming shortened V by 3 bases and J by 2 bases, and 13 bases separated the two germline ends.

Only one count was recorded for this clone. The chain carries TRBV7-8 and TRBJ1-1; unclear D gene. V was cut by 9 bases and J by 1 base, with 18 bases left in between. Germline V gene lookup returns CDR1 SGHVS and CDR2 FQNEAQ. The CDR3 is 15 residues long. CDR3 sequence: CARDLGVAGNTEAFF. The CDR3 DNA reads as TGTGCCAGAGACTTAGGAGTCGCGGGGAACACTGAAGCTTTCTTT.

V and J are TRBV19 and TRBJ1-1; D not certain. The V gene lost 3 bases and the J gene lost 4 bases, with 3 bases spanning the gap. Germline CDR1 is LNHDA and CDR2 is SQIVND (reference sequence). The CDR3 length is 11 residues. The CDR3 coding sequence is TGTGCCAGTAGTATCACCACTGAAGCTTTCTTT. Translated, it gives CASSITTEAFF.

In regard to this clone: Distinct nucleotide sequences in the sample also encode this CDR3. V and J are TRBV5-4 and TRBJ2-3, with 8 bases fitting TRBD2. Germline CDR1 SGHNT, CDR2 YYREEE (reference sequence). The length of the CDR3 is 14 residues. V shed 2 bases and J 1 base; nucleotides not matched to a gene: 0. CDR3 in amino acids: CASSLAGGTDTQYF. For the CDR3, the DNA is TGTGCCAGCAGCTTAGCGGGAGGCACAGATACGCAGTATTTT.

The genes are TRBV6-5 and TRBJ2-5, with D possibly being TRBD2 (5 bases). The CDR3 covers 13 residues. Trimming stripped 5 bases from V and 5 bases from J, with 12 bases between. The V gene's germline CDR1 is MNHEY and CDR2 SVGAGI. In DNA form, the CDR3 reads TGTGCCAGCAGTGCCAGTAGAGGGGAGACCCAGTACTTC. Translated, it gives CASSASRGETQYF.

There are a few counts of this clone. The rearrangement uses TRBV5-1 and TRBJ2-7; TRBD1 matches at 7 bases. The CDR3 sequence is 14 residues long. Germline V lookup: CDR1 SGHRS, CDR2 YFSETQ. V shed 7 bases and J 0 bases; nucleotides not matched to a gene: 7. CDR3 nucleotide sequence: TGCGCCAGCGCCCTTAGGGACAGCTCCTACGAGCAGTACTTC. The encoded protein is CASALRDSSYEQYF.

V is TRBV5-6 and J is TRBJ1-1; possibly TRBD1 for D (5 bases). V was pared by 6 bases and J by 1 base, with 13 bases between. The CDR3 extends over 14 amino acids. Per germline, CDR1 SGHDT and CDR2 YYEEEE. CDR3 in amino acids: CASTQTAKNTEAFF. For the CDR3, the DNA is TGTGCCAGCACTCAGACAGCCAAGAACACTGAAGCTTTCTTT.

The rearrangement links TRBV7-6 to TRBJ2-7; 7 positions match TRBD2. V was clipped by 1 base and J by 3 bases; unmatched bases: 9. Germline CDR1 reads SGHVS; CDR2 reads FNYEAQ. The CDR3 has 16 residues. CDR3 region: CASSLDRSGGNYEQYF. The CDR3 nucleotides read TGTGCCAGCAGCTTAGATCGGTCGGGAGGTAACTACGAGCAGTACTTC.

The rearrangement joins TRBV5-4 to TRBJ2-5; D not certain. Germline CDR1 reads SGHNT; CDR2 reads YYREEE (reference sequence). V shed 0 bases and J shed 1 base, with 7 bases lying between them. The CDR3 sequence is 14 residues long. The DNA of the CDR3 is TGTGCCAGCAGCTTGGCCCAGCTCCAAGAGACCCAGTACTTC. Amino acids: CASSLAQLQETQYF.

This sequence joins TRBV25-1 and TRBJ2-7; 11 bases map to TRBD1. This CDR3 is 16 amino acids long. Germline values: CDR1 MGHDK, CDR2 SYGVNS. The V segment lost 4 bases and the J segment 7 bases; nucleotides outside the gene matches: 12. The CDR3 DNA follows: TGTGCCAGCAGTGCCTCGTCCGGGACAGGGGGTTGGGAGCAGTACTTC. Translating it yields CASSASSGTGGWEQYF.

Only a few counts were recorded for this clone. Here the CDR3 DNA reads TGTGCCAGCAGTGGTGAGGACAGGAAGGAGCCTGGCTACACCTTC. As protein: CASSGEDRKEPGYTF. The chain has TRBV6-6 and TRBJ1-2, with 7 positions matching TRBD1. V was pared by 5 bases and J by 7 bases, with 13 bases of the junction left unmatched. CDR3 length: 15 amino acids. Germline V gene data show CDR1 as MNHNY and CDR2 as SVGAGI (reference sequence).